The entry that follows covers one T cell receptor beta chain sequence. Its target is unknown. The source of the sample is a study of cytomegalovirus exposure and HLA in healthy donors. Study at large: A prior study identified 120 million or so unique TCR beta sequences from some 180 million T cells.

The CDR3 covers 18 residues. V lost 5 bases to trimming and J lost 2 bases; unmatched junction nucleotides: 12. Per the germline V gene, CDR1 is SGHVS and CDR2 is FQNEAQ. Primers: 60 Vbeta forward and 13 Jbeta reverse. Some clones are missing from TCRdb's copy, which holds only in-frame ones; the method was immunoSEQ multiplex PCR. The profile covers 200,000 to 250,000 clones, with more than 85% appearing a single time and roughly 1% taken by the ten largest. Findings of the study overall: CMV serostatus was the only immune exposure information that was available.

The chain is built from TRBV7-8 and TRBJ1-2; the match to TRBD1 covers 12 bases. The TCR comes from a woman aged 18-29 years in good health and CMV-seronegative. Sequenced: PBMCs. CDR3 bases: TGTGCCAGCAGCCCATCCCCGGGACAGGGGGCGCCCAACTATGGCTACACCTTC. This codes for CASSPSPGQGAPNYGYTF.